Presented here are 7 T cell receptor beta chains from one specimen sequenced in a study of T-cell reconstitution after alpha-beta-depleted transplantation in children. Unique molecular identifiers were used in preparing the TCRbeta library. Via MiXCR, TCRdb re-called the PCR reads, giving one row per CDR3 protein. The table has over 120,000 distinct CDR3 sequences, about 9% seen once. The material was PBMCs, mostly from graft donor cells, obtained 180 days after TCRalphabeta/CD19-depleted stem cell transplant. These receptor sequences come from a female patient aged 2 to 10 who had a stem cell transplant for congenital amegakaryocytic thrombocytopenia, so the T cells may come from the graft donor.

This clonotype appeared a few times. This chain joins TRBV7-6 and TRBJ2-1, with D perhaps TRBD2 (6 bases). The CDR3 is 16 amino acids. V was shortened by 4 bases and J by 7 bases, with 20 bases between the two germline ends. Germline values: CDR1 SGHVS, CDR2 FNYEAQ. CDR3 loop: CASSSPVRDSKNEQFF. The CDR3 DNA is TGTGCCAGCAGCTCCCCCGTGAGGGACTCGAAGAATGAGCAGTTCTTC.

The V call is TRBV11-3, the J call TRBJ2-2, with 12 bases matching TRBD1. The CDR3 covers 16 residues. V lost 5 bases and J lost 8; bases outside the gene matches: 9. The germline V gene encodes CDR1 SGHNT and CDR2 YENEEA. Here the CDR3 reads CASSTWGQGASGELFF. The CDR3 DNA reads as TGTGCCAGCAGCACATGGGGACAGGGGGCCTCAGGGGAGCTGTTTTTT.

This sequence joins TRBV20-1 and TRBJ2-1; 7 bases line up with TRBD1. CDR1 and CDR2 (germline): DFQATT, SNEGSKA (reference sequence). V shed 3 bases, J shed 6 bases, and the junction held 2 bases outside the gene matches. This CDR3 region has 12 residues. In nucleotides, the CDR3 is TGCAGTGCTAGGTCAGGGGGCAATGAGCAGTTCTTC. Translating it yields CSARSGGNEQFF.

This clonotype appeared many times. The chain recombines TRBV28 with TRBJ1-1; D uncertain. CDR1 and CDR2 (germline): MDHEN, SYDVKM. The CDR3 is made up of 11 amino acids. V lost 6 bases, J lost 9 bases, and 11 bases lay in between. The CDR3 is CASSPTRKAFF. The CDR3 DNA is TGTGCCAGCAGCCCTACACGAAAAGCTTTCTTT.

This clonotype was recorded at least ten times. The V gene is TRBV10-3, the J gene TRBJ2-1; TRBD2 agrees at 11 bases. This CDR3 has 15 amino acids. CDR1 is ENHRY and CDR2 is SYGVKD in the germline V gene. Trimming cost V 10 bases and J 2 bases; bases outside gene matches: 7. The DNA of the CDR3 is TGTGCCACCGGCATAGCGGGAGGGCCCTACAATGAGCAGTTCTTC. Translated: CATGIAGGPYNEQFF.

This clonotype was picked up many times. J is TRBJ1-1 and V is TRBV6-6; D might be TRBD1 (5 bases). Trimming cost V 6 bases and J 10 bases, with 12 bases left between them. Germline CDR1 and CDR2: MNHNY and SVGAGI (reference sequence). The CDR3 sequence is 11 residues long. In nucleotides, the CDR3 is TGTGCCAGCAGAACAGGCTCTGGAGCTTTCTTT. As protein: CASRTGSGAFF.

This clonotype was observed many times. The CDR3 region is CSVPRTFSYNEQFF. CDR3 bases: TGCAGCGTTCCTAGGACTTTCTCCTACAATGAGCAGTTCTTC. J is TRBJ2-1 and V is TRBV29-1; maybe TRBD2 (5 bases). CDR1 SQVTM and CDR2 ANQGSEA come from the germline V gene. The V and J ends lost 5 bases and 0 bases respectively, with 11 bases between them. CDR3 length equals 14 residues.